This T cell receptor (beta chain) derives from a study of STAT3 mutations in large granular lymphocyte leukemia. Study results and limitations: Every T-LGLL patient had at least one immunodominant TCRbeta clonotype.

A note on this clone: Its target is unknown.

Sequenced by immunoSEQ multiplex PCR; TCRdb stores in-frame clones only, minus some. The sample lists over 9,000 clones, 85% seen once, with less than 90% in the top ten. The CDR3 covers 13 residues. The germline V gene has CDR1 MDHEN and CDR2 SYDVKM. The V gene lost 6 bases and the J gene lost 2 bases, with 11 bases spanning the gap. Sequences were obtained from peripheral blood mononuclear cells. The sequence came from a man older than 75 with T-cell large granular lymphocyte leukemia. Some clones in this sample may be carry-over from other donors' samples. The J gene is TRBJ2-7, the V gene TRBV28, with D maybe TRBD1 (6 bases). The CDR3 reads CASSRDTTYEQYF. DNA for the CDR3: TGTGCCAGCAGCCGGGACACCACCTACGAGCAGTACTTC.